This T cell receptor (beta chain) was recorded in a study of blood T cell repertoires in COVID-19. Background on the study: Some COVID-19 samples were acute and others convalescent; all came from the United States, Italy and Spain. T cells, B-cell-depleted T cells, or PBMCs provided the cDNA or gDNA that served as material.

This CDR3 contains 15 residues. Germline assignment: CDR1 LNHDA and CDR2 SQIVND (reference sequence). J lost 6 bases, V lost 5 bases, and 11 bases had no gene match. Per the original methods: Estimation of nucleated cell counts was performed using reference gene primer amplification. TCRdb keeps only in-frame clones here, not all; method: immunoSEQ multiplex PCR. That table gives V, J and clone size, and the DNA gave D and trimming. The table shows 62,000 or so clones, with 80% to 90% occurring only once. J is TRBJ1-2 and V is TRBV19, with 8 bases matching TRBD1. The sample consisted of peripheral blood. The sequence was collected from a man aged 50 to 59 with active COVID-19. The DNA of the CDR3 is TGTGCCAGTAGTCCGCGGACAGGGAGAGACAATGGCTACACCTTC. Translating it yields CASSPRTGRDNGYTF.